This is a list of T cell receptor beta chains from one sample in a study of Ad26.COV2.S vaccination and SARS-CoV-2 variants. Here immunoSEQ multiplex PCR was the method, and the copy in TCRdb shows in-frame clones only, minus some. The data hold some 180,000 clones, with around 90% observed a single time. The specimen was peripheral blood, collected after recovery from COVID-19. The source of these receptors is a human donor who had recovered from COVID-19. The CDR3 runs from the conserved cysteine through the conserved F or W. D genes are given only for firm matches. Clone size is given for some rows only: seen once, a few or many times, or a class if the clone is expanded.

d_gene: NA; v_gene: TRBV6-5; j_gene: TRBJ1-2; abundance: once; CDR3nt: TGTGCCAGCAGTTATCAGCCAGGGCAAACTGGCTACACCTTC; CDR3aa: CASSYQPGQTGYTF
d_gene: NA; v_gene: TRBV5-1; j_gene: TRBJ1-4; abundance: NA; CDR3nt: TGCGCCAGCAGCTTGACAGGACTCACAACTAATGAAAAACTGTTTTTT; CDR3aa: CASSLTGLTTNEKLFF
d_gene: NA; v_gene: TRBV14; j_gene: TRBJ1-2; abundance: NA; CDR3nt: TGTGCCAGCAGCCAAGTCCGCAATGGCTACACCTTC; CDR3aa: CASSQVRNGYTF
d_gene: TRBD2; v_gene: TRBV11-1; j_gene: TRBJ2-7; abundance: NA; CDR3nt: TGTGCCAGCAGCTTAGATGTCGGGACTAGCGGAGAGCAGTACTTC; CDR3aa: CASSLDVGTSGEQYF
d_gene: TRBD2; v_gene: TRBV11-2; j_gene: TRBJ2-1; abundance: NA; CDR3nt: TGTGCCAGCAGCTTCACCCTGGCGGGGGGGAGGAGGTGGAATGAGCAGTTCTTC; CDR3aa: CASSFTLAGGRRWNEQFF
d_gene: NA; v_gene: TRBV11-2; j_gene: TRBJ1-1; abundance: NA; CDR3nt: TGTGCCAGCAGCTCCACAGGGCCGGTTGTTTTCTTT; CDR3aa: CASSSTGPVVFF
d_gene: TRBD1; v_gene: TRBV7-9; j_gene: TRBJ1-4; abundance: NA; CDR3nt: TGTGCCAGCAGCTCGGGACAGGGGTATGAAAAACTGTTTTTT; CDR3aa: CASSSGQGYEKLFF
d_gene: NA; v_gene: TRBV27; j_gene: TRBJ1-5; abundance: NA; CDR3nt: TGTGCCAGCAGGGGGATCGGGAATAGCAATCAGCCCCAGCATTTT; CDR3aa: CASRGIGNSNQPQHF
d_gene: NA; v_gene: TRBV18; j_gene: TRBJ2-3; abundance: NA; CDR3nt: TGTGCCAGCTCACCTGGGGGGAGAGATACGCAGTATTTT; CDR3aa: CASSPGGRDTQYF
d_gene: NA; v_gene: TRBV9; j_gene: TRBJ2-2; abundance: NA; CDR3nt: TGTGCCAGCAGCGCGGGACTCCGGAACACCGGGGAGCTGTTTTTT; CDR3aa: CASSAGLRNTGELFF
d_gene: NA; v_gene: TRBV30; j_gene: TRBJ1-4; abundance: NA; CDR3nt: TGTGCCTGGAAGGGAGCAGGTTTTAATGAAAAACTGTTTTTT; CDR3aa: CAWKGAGFNEKLFF
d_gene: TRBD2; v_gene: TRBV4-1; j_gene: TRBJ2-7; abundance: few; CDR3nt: TGCGCCAGCAGCCAAGAAGCTAGCGGGAGAAGGTACGAGCAGTACTTC; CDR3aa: CASSQEASGRRYEQYF
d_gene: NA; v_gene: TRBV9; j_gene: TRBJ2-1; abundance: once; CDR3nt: TGTGCCAGCAGCCCCGGAGGGGGACGATCCTACAATGAGCAGTTCTTC; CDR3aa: CASSPGGGRSYNEQFF
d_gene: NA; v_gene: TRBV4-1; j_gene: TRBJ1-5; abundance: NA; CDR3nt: TGCGCCAGCAGCCAACCGCAGGGGAATCAGCCCCAGCATTTT; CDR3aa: CASSQPQGNQPQHF
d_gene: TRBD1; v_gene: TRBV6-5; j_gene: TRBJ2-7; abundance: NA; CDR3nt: TGTGCCAGCATGGGACAGGGGTACGAGCAGTACTTC; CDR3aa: CASMGQGYEQYF
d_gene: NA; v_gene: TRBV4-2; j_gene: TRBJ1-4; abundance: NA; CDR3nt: TGTGCCAGCAGCCTGAGTGTACAGCCTAATGAAAAACTGTTTTTT; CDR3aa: CASSLSVQPNEKLFF
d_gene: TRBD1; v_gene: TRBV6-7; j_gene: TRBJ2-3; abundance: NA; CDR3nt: TGTGCCAGCAACCTACAGGGGAAAGATACGCAGTATTTT; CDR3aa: CASNLQGKDTQYF
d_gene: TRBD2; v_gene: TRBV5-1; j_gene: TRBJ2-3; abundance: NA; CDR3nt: TGCGCCAGCAGCTTTGGACTAGGAGAAATTACGTGGGAGCAGTATTTT; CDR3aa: CASSFGLGEITWEQYF
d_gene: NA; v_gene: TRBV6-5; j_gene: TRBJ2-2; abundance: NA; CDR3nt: TGTGCCAGCAGTTACTCGATCCCACGGGAGCTGTTTTTT; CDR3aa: CASSYSIPRELFF
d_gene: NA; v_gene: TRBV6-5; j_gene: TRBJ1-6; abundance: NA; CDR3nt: TGTGCCAGCAGTAGCTATCAGGGAAATAATTCACCCCTCCACTTT; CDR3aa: CASSSYQGNNSPLHF
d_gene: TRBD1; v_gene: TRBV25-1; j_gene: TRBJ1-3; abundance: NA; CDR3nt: TGTGCCAGCAGTTCGACAGGGGGCGTTGGAAACACCATATATTTT; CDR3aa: CASSSTGGVGNTIYF
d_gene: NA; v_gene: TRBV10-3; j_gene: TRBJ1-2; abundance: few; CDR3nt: TGTGCCATCAGTGAGTCGACTCTATGGGTTTTAAATGGCTACACCTTC; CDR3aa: CAISESTLWVLNGYTF
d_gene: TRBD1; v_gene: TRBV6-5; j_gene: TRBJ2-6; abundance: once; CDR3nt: TGTGCCAGCACCCGGACAGGCTCTGGGGCCAACGTCCTGACTTTC; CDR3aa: CASTRTGSGANVLTF
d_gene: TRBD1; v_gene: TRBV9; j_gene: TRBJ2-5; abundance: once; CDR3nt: TGTGCCAGCAGCGCCGGGACAGCATTTTCTGAGACCCAGTACTTC; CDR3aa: CASSAGTAFSETQYF
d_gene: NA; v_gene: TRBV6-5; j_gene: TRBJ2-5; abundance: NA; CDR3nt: TGTGCCAGCAGTCCTTCGACAGTTAGGCAAGAGACCCAGTACTTC; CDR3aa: CASSPSTVRQETQYF
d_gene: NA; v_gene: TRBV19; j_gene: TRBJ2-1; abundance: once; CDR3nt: TGTGCCAGTAGTATAAAGGCGAGCTCCTACAATGAGCAGTTCTTC; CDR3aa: CASSIKASSYNEQFF
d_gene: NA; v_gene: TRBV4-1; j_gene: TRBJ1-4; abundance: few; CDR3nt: TGCGCCAGCAGCCAAGAATGGGAAAAACTGTTTTTT; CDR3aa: CASSQEWEKLFF
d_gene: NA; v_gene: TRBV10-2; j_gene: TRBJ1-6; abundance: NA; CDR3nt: TGCGCCAGCAGTGAGTCGGGACGGGGTAATTCACCCCTCCACTTT; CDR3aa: CASSESGRGNSPLHF
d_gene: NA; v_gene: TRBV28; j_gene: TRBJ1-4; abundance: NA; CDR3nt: TGTGCCAGCAGTCCGGGAGTGGAGGAAAAACTGTTTTTT; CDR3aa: CASSPGVEEKLFF
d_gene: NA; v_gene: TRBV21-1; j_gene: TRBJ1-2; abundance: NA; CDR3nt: TGTGCCAGCAGCAAAGGGAGATGGTGGACAGGGATGAACTATGGCTACACCTTC; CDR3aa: CASSKGRWWTGMNYGYTF
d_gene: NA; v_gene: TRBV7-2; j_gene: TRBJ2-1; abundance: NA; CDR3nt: TGTGCCAGCAGCTTAGTGGCCGACAATGAGCAGTTCTTC; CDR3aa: CASSLVADNEQFF
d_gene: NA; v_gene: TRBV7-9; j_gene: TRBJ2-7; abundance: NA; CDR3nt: TGTGCCAGCAGCTTAGTGGGGGGAGGCGAGCAGTACTTC; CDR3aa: CASSLVGGGEQYF
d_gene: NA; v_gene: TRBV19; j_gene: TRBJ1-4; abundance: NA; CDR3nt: TGTGCCAGTAGAAGCCCCCTTTTCGAAAAACTGTTTTTT; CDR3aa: CASRSPLFEKLFF
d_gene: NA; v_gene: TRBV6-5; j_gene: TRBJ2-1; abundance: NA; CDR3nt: TGTGCCAGCAGACGATATCAGGGTGAGCAGTTCTTC; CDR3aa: CASRRYQGEQFF
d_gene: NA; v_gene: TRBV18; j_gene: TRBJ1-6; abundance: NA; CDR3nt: TGTGCCAGCTCACTATCCGGTTATAATTCACCCCTCCACTTT; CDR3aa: CASSLSGYNSPLHF
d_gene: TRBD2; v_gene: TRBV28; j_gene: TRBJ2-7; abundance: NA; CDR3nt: TGTGCCAGCACAGGGGTGGGTAGCGGGGGAGAACGCTCCTACGAGCAGTACTTC; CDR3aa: CASTGVGSGGERSYEQYF
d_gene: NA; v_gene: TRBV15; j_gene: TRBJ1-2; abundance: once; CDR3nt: TGTGCCACCAGCAGAGCTATAGCAGGGATCTATGGCTACACCTTC; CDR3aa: CATSRAIAGIYGYTF
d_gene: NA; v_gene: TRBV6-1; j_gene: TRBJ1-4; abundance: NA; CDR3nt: TGTGCCAGCAGTGAAGGAAAACTGTTTTTT; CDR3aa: CASSEGKLFF
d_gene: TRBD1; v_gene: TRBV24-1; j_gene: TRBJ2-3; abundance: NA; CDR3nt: TGTGCCACCACTCCCGGACAGGGTTGGACAGATACGCAGTATTTT; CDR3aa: CATTPGQGWTDTQYF
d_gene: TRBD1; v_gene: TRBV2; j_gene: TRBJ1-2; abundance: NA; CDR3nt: TGTGCCAGCAGTTCTACAGGGGGCGTAAATGGCTACACCTTC; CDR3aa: CASSSTGGVNGYTF
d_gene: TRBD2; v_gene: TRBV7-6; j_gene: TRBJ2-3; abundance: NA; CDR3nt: TGTGCCAGCAGCTTGGGACTAGCGGCCACAGATACGCAGTATTTT; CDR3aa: CASSLGLAATDTQYF
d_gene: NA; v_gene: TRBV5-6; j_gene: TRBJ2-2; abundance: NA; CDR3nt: TGTGCCAGCAGCTGGGGCATCGGTTCCGCCGGGGAGCTGTTTTTT; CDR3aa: CASSWGIGSAGELFF
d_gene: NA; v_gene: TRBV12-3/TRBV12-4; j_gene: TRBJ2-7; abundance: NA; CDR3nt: TGTGCCAGCAGTTTGGTGACACACTACGAGCAGTACTTC; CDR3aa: CASSLVTHYEQYF
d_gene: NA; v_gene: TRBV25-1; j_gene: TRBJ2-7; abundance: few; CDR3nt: TGTGCCAGCAGCTTCCCCGGGACACACTCCTACGAGCAGTACTTC; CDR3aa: CASSFPGTHSYEQYF
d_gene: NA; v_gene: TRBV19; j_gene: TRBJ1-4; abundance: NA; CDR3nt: TGTGCCAGTAGTGCCACTTGGGCCACAGTTAATGAAAAACTGTTTTTT; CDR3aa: CASSATWATVNEKLFF
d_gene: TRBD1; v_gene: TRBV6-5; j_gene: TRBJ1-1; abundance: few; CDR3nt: TGTGCCAGCAGGCCCCCGACAGGGCCCAGCGCTGAAGCTTTCTTT; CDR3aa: CASRPPTGPSAEAFF
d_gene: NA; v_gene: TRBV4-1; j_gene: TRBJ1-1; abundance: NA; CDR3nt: TGCGCCAGCAGCCAAGATAACGTGGTTATTTCGAACACTGAAGCTTTCTTT; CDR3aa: CASSQDNVVISNTEAFF
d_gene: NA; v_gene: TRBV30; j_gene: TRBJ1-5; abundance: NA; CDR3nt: TGTGCCTGGACAATTGGCCCTTATCAGCCCCAGCATTTT; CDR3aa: CAWTIGPYQPQHF
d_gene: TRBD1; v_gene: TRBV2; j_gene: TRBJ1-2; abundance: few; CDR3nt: TGTGCCAGCCGGGGACAGACGAACTATGGCTACACCTTC; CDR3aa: CASRGQTNYGYTF
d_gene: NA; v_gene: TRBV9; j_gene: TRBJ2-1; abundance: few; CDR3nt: TGTGCCAGCAGCCCCGGGACTCCGAATGAGCAGTTCTTC; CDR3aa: CASSPGTPNEQFF
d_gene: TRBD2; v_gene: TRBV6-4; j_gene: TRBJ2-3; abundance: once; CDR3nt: TGTGCCAGCAGTGACGGGCTAGCGGGGACAGATACGCAGTATTTT; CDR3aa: CASSDGLAGTDTQYF
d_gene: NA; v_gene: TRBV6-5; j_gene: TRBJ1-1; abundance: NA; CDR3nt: TGTGCCAGCAGTTACACGCGGACGGGGAACACTGAAGCTTTCTTT; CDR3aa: CASSYTRTGNTEAFF
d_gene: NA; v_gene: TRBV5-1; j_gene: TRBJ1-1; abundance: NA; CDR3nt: TGCGCCAGCAGCTTGGACAGTATGAACACTGAAGCTTTCTTT; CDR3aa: CASSLDSMNTEAFF
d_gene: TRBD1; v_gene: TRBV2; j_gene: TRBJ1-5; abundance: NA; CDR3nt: TGTGCCAGCAGGGCAGGGACAGGGGGCGATCAGCCCCAGCATTTT; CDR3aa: CASRAGTGGDQPQHF
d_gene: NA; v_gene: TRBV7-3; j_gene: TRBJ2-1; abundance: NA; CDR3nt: TGTGCCAGCAGCTTAACTGGGCCGGGACTGGCGCCATATGAGCAGTTCTTC; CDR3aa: CASSLTGPGLAPYEQFF
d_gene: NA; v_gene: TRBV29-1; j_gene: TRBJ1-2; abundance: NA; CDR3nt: TGCAGCGTTGAACGGGGGAATCATGGCTACACCTTC; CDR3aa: CSVERGNHGYTF
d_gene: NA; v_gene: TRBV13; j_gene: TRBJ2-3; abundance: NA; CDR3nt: TGTGCCAGCAGCACCAACCCTCTGCGGGGATTTGATACGCAGTATTTT; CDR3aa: CASSTNPLRGFDTQYF
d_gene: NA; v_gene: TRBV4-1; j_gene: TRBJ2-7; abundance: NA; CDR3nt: TGCGCCAGCAGCCCACCTTTTCCTCCCTACGAGCAGTACTTC; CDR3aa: CASSPPFPPYEQYF